The rows below give T cell receptor beta chains drawn from one sample of a study of cytomegalovirus exposure and HLA in healthy donors. The assay was immunoSEQ multiplex PCR, and TCRdb's table has in-frame clones only and misses some. The sample has approximately 46,000 clones; 80% to 95% are singletons. Sequences were obtained from PBMCs. These receptors were collected from a woman younger than 35 in good health and CMV-seronegative. The CDR3 runs from the conserved cysteine through the conserved F or W. A D gene is named only where the DNA matches it firmly. Where a row states a size, it is once, few, many or the class of an expanded clone; other rows omit it.

J | size | D | V | CDR3 | DNA
TRBJ2-1 | - | TRBD2 | TRBV6-1 | CASRETPLASGRDEQFF | TGTGCCAGCAGGGAAACCCCCCTAGCTAGCGGGAGGGATGAGCAGTTCTTC
TRBJ2-1 | - | - | TRBV5-1 | CASSSANGSYRYNEQFF | TGCGCCAGCAGCTCCGCTAACGGGAGTTATAGGTACAATGAGCAGTTCTTC
TRBJ2-7 | - | - | TRBV6-5 | CASSYSQGLSYEQYF | TGTGCCAGCAGTTACTCCCAGGGACTCTCCTACGAGCAGTACTTC
TRBJ1-2 | - | TRBD1 | TRBV9 | CASSLGQGSPEGYGYTF | TGTGCCAGCAGCCTCGGACAGGGTAGTCCGGAGGGCTATGGCTACACCTTC
TRBJ2-5 | once | - | TRBV5-1 | CASSFWQGRQETQYF | TGCGCCAGCAGCTTTTGGCAGGGGAGACAAGAGACCCAGTACTTC
TRBJ2-6 | - | - | TRBV5-6 | CASSFSSGANVLTF | TGTGCCAGCAGCTTCAGCTCTGGGGCCAACGTCCTGACTTTC
TRBJ2-7 | - | - | TRBV15 | CATSRVGLGEQYF | TGTGCCACCAGCAGGGTTGGGCTGGGCGAGCAGTACTTC
TRBJ2-7 | - | - | TRBV6-1 | CASRVGATYEQYF | TGTGCCAGCAGGGTCGGAGCAACCTACGAGCAGTACTTC
TRBJ2-3 | - | TRBD2 | TRBV19 | CASSPGTGRGSTDTQYF | TGTGCCAGTAGTCCCGGAACGGGGCGGGGGTCCACAGATACGCAGTATTTT
TRBJ1-6 | - | TRBD1 | TRBV18 | CASSLNRGPPLHF | TGTGCCAGCTCACTGAACAGGGGCCCACCCCTCCACTTT
TRBJ1-2 | - | - | TRBV7-9 | CASSLDRVDGYTF | TGTGCCAGCAGCTTAGACAGGGTGGATGGCTACACCTTC
TRBJ2-3 | - | - | TRBV5-8 | CASSPYGRQDTQYF | TGTGCCAGCAGCCCCTATGGGAGACAAGATACGCAGTATTTT
TRBJ1-5 | - | TRBD1 | TRBV4-1 | CASSQDVGQGGQPQHF | TGCGCCAGCAGCCAAGATGTGGGACAGGGAGGACAGCCCCAGCATTTT
TRBJ2-2 | - | - | TRBV6-5 | CASSYSRAGAGELFF | TGTGCCAGCAGTTACTCGAGAGCAGGGGCCGGGGAGCTGTTTTTT
TRBJ2-3 | - | - | TRBV5-1 | CASSLGGGGIDTQYF | TGCGCCAGCAGCTTGGGCGGTGGGGGGATAGATACGCAGTATTTT
TRBJ2-2 | - | TRBD1 | TRBV6-4 | CASSDSPDRGTGELFF | TGTGCCAGCAGTGACTCGCCTGACAGGGGTACCGGGGAGCTGTTTTTT
TRBJ2-3 | - | - | TRBV7-2 | CASSFNSPPGEAQYF | TGTGCCAGCAGCTTTAATTCTCCTCCGGGAGAGGCGCAGTATTTT
TRBJ2-5 | - | - | TRBV7-3 | CASSRTKYETQYF | TGTGCCAGCAGCCGGACTAAATATGAGACCCAGTACTTC
TRBJ2-5 | - | - | TRBV2 | CASNTDQETQYF | TGTGCCAGCAACACAGATCAAGAGACCCAGTACTTC
TRBJ2-3 | - | - | TRBV4-1 | CASSQDRSFADTQYF | TGCGCCAGCAGCCAAGATAGGAGCTTTGCAGATACGCAGTATTTT
TRBJ2-1 | - | TRBD1 | TRBV5-1 | CASSTGQGDRNYNEQFF | TGCGCCAGCAGCACGGGTCAGGGGGACAGAAACTACAATGAGCAGTTCTTC
TRBJ2-1 | - | - | TRBV9 | CASSLRGGEQFF | TGTGCCAGCAGCCTCCGAGGGGGTGAGCAGTTCTTC
TRBJ2-1 | - | TRBD2 | TRBV4-1 | CASSQQLAGGPYSYNEQFF | TGCGCCAGCAGCCAACAACTAGCGGGGGGGCCCTACTCCTACAATGAGCAGTTCTTC
TRBJ1-1 | - | TRBD1 | TRBV28 | CASSLATGTGTFF | TGTGCCAGCAGTTTGGCCACCGGGACAGGGACTTTCTTT
TRBJ2-2 | once | TRBD2 | TRBV6-4 | CASSARESGTGELFF | TGTGCCAGCAGCGCGCGGGAGAGTGGTACCGGGGAGCTGTTTTTT
TRBJ1-2 | - | TRBD1 | TRBV7-9 | CASSFDRGPNYGYTF | TGTGCCAGCAGCTTTGACAGGGGGCCTAACTATGGCTACACCTTC
TRBJ2-7 | - | TRBD1 | TRBV6-5 | CASSYSGQLPTYEQYF | TGTGCCAGCAGTTACTCGGGACAGCTTCCTACCTACGAGCAGTACTTC
TRBJ1-2 | - | - | TRBV28 | CASSFGVGPYGYTF | TGTGCCAGCAGTTTCGGGGTGGGCCCCTATGGCTACACCTTC
TRBJ2-3 | - | - | TRBV11-2 | CASTPSQGVSTDTQYF | TGTGCCAGCACCCCCAGCCAAGGGGTTAGCACAGATACGCAGTATTTT
TRBJ2-7 | - | - | TRBV2 | CASRVYRNSYEQYF | TGTGCCAGCAGGGTATACAGAAATTCCTACGAGCAGTACTTC
TRBJ2-2 | - | - | TRBV9 | CASSVGREYHTGELFF | TGTGCCAGCAGCGTAGGACGGGAGTATCACACCGGGGAGCTGTTTTTT
TRBJ2-1 | - | - | TRBV18 | CASSRTDNEQFF | TGTGCCAGCTCACGAACAGACAATGAGCAGTTCTTC
TRBJ1-2 | - | - | TRBV28 | CASRPPGANYGYTF | TGTGCCAGCAGACCCCCCGGAGCTAACTATGGCTACACCTTC
TRBJ2-7 | - | TRBD1 | TRBV29-1 | CSVESGQGYEQYF | TGCAGCGTTGAATCGGGACAGGGTTACGAGCAGTACTTC
TRBJ1-6 | - | - | TRBV6-6 | CASYDSNSPLHF | TGTGCCAGTTACGACAGTAATTCACCCCTCCACTTT
TRBJ1-1 | few | TRBD1 | TRBV5-8 | CASSTRGLVTEAFF | TGTGCCAGCAGCACCAGGGGGCTGGTCACTGAAGCTTTCTTT
TRBJ1-5 | - | - | TRBV19 | CASRTLTEENQPQHF | TGTGCCAGTAGGACTCTGACAGAGGAGAATCAGCCCCAGCATTTT
TRBJ2-3 | - | TRBD2 | TRBV7-9 | CASSLTGEGRGDTQYF | TGTGCCAGCAGCCTTACGGGGGAGGGCCGGGGAGATACGCAGTATTTT
TRBJ2-3 | - | TRBD1 | TRBV19 | CASKPPGQGPDTQYF | TGTGCCAGTAAACCCCCCGGACAGGGACCAGATACGCAGTATTTT
TRBJ2-1 | - | TRBD2 | TRBV5-1 | CASSLGLAGLNEQFF | TGCGCCAGCAGCTTGGGACTAGCGGGCCTTAATGAGCAGTTCTTC
TRBJ2-7 | - | - | TRBV19 | CASSIPGSHEQYF | TGTGCCAGTAGTATTCCAGGGTCCCACGAGCAGTACTTC
TRBJ2-6 | - | - | TRBV6-6 | CASSTGSGANVLTF | TGTGCCAGCAGTACCGGCTCTGGGGCCAACGTCCTGACTTTC
TRBJ2-3 | - | TRBD2 | TRBV28 | CASSSWTSGSTDTQYF | TGTGCCAGCAGTTCTTGGACTAGCGGGAGCACAGATACGCAGTATTTT
TRBJ2-3 | - | TRBD2 | TRBV27 | CASSFVGLAGGFGTDTQYF | TGTGCCAGCAGTTTCGTAGGACTAGCGGGAGGTTTCGGAACAGATACGCAGTATTTT
TRBJ1-3 | - | - | TRBV15 | CATSRASIQFSGNTIYF | TGTGCCACCAGCAGGGCCAGTATACAGTTCTCTGGAAACACCATATATTTT
TRBJ2-1 | few | TRBD2 | TRBV5-1 | CASSLGWREGVMNEQFF | TGCGCCAGCAGCTTGGGTTGGCGGGAGGGGGTGATGAATGAGCAGTTCTTC
TRBJ2-7 | - | TRBD2 | TRBV7-2 | CASSLMLAGEEQYF | TGTGCCAGCAGCTTAATGTTAGCGGGGGAAGAGCAGTACTTC
TRBJ1-1 | - | - | TRBV28 | CASRESGGAFF | TGTGCCAGCAGAGAATCGGGAGGGGCTTTCTTT
TRBJ1-4 | - | TRBD1 | TRBV5-1 | CASSLDLDRVGEKLFF | TGCGCCAGCAGCTTGGACCTGGACAGGGTGGGCGAAAAACTGTTTTTT
TRBJ2-7 | - | TRBD1 | TRBV5-1 | CASRLRTGETYEQYF | TGCGCCAGCCGTTTAAGGACAGGGGAAACCTACGAGCAGTACTTC